This T cell receptor (beta chain) was captured in a study of OX40 agonist ivuxolimab in advanced cancers. Study summary: Antecedent anti-PD-1, anti-PD-L1 or anti-CTLA-4 therapy was permissible, with 30% to 50% having received some.

To note about this clone: No antigen is known for it.

The assay was immunoSEQ multiplex PCR, and TCRdb's table has in-frame clones only and misses some. The sample has some 80,000 clones, approximately 95% seen once. Study-wide results and caveats: By week 6 at 0.1 to 3.0 mg/kg, blood CD4+ and CD8+ T cells had expanded clonally.

The CDR3 spans 15 residues. V lost 4 bases, J lost 3 bases, and 7 bases stayed unmatched. CDR1 is SGHNT, CDR2 YYREEE, per germline (reference sequence). Sequences were derived from CD4+ or CD8+ T cells sorted from blood, sampled in a trial of the OX40 agonist ivuxolimab. The origin of this receptor is an adult with an advanced solid tumor such as melanoma, head and neck, liver or kidney cancer. The genes are TRBV5-4 and TRBJ2-7; 10 bases map to TRBD1. This chain's CDR3 is CASSPGQGILYEQYF. The CDR3 DNA reads TGTGCCAGCAGCCCGGGACAGGGGATTCTCTACGAGCAGTACTTC.